Shown below are 3 T cell receptor beta chains from a single sample sequenced in a study of early T cells in non-severe SARS-CoV-2 infection. TCRdb reanalysed the 5' RACE reads using MiXCR and keeps one entry per CDR3 protein. The sample contains roughly 81,000 distinct CDR3 sequences, more than 5% of which appear only once. Sequencing was done on a sample of whole blood. Receptors were obtained from an adult who was a healthcare worker with PCR-confirmed SARS-CoV-2 infection or an uninfected control (not recorded which).

In this sample, this clonotype turned up a few times. The chain carries TRBV7-2 and TRBJ2-2; D not resolved. Per the germline V gene, CDR1 is SGHTA and CDR2 is FQGNSA. The CDR3 length is 17 residues. Trimming took off 5 bases at V and 1 base at J, with 17 bases between the two ends. The CDR3 region has the DNA TGTGCCAGCAGCCCTGAGTGGTGGACGGTGAACACCGGGGAGCTGTTTTTT. Its protein is CASSPEWWTVNTGELFF.

This clonotype was seen at least ten times. The chain joins TRBV27 to TRBJ1-5; 7 bases are shared with TRBD1. Germline loops: CDR1 MNHEY, CDR2 SMNVEV (reference sequence). The CDR3 spans 14 residues. Unmatched junction bases numbered 9, after V lost 6 bases and J lost 7 bases. This CDR3 is CASSITGVGQPQHF. CDR3 in DNA: TGTGCCAGCAGCATTACAGGGGTCGGGCAGCCCCAGCATTTT.

This clonotype came up a few times. The CDR3 here is CSARGTPPLYNEQFF. The CDR3 region has the DNA TGCAGTGCTCGCGGGACTCCTCCCCTCTACAATGAGCAGTTCTTC. The V gene is TRBV20-1, the J gene TRBJ2-1, with TRBD2 as a possible D gene (6 bases). Germline assignment: CDR1 DFQATT and CDR2 SNEGSKA (reference sequence). Trimming removed 5 bases from V and 3 bases from J, with 17 bases in between. The CDR3 totals 15 residues.